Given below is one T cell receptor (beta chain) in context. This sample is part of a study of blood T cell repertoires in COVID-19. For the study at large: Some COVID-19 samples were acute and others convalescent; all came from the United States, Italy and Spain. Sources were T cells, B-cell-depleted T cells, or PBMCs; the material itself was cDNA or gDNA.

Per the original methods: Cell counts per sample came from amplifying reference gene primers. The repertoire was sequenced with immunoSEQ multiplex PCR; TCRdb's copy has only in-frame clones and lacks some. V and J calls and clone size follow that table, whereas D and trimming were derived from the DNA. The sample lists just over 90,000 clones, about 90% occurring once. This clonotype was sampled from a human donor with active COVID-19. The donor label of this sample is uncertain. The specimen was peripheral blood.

CDR3 bases: TGTGCCAGCAAAACCCCTAGCGGGGATACGCAGTATTTT. Amino acids: CASKTPSGDTQYF. V is TRBV5-4 and J is TRBJ2-3, with TRBD2 identical over 8 bases. The junction had 6 bases not matched to a gene; V was cut back by 6 bases and J by 6 bases. Germline lookup yields CDR1 SGHNT and CDR2 YYREEE (reference sequence). This CDR3 has 13 residues.